The T cell receptor beta chain under discussion was sequenced for a study of early T cells in non-severe SARS-CoV-2 infection. Study information: Bulk RNA taken from unsorted whole blood was sequenced, leaving chains unpaired.

TCRdb re-called the 5' RACE reads with MiXCR, one entry per CDR3 protein. The table shows about 49,000 distinct CDR3 sequences, with about 12% occurring only once. Findings of the study overall: Matching results from VDJdb favored anti-spike CD8 responses, leaving private and CD4 specificities undetected.

This clonotype was detected only a few times. Its specificity is unknown. This specimen consisted of whole blood, obtained at baseline. The sequence was collected from an adult who was a healthcare worker with PCR-confirmed SARS-CoV-2 infection or an uninfected control (not recorded which).

The DNA of the CDR3 is TGTGCCACCAGGACTAGCGGGAGCAGGTACGAGCAGTACTTC. Translated, it gives CATRTSGSRYEQYF. V is TRBV27 and J is TRBJ2-7; 13 bases line up with TRBD2. There are 14 residues in the CDR3. Germline assignment: CDR1 MNHEY and CDR2 SMNVEV (reference sequence). V gave up 10 bases and J gave up 4 bases; unmatched junction bases: 7.